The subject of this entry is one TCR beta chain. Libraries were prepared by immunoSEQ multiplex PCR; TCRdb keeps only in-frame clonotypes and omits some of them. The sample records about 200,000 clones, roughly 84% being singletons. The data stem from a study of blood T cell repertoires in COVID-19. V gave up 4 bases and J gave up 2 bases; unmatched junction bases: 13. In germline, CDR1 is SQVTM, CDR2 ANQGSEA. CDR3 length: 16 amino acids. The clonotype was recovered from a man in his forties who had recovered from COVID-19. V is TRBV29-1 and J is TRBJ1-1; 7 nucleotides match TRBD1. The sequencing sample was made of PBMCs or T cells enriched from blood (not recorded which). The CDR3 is CSVGGTQGNVNTEAFF. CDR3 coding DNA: TGCAGCGTTGGAGGAACACAGGGGAACGTTAACACTGAAGCTTTCTTT. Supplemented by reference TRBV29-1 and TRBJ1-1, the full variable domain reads SAVISQKPSRDICQRGTSLTIQCQVDSQVTMMFWYRQQPGQSLTLIATANQGSEATYESGFVIDKFPISRPNLTFSTLTVSNMSPEDSSIYLCSVGGTQGNVNTEAFFGQGTRLTVV.